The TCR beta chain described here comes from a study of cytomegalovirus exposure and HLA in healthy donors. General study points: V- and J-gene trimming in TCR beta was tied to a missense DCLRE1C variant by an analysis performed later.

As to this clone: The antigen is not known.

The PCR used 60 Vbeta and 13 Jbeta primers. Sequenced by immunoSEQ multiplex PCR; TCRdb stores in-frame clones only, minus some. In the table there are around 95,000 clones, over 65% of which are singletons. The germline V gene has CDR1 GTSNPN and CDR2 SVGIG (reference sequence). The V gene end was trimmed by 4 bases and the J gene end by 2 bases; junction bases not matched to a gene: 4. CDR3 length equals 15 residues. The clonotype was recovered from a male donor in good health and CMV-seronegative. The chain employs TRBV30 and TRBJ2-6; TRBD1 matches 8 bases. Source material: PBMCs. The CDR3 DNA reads TGTGCCTGGAATCCGACAGGGGCTGGGGCCAACGTCCTGACTTTC. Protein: CAWNPTGAGANVLTF.